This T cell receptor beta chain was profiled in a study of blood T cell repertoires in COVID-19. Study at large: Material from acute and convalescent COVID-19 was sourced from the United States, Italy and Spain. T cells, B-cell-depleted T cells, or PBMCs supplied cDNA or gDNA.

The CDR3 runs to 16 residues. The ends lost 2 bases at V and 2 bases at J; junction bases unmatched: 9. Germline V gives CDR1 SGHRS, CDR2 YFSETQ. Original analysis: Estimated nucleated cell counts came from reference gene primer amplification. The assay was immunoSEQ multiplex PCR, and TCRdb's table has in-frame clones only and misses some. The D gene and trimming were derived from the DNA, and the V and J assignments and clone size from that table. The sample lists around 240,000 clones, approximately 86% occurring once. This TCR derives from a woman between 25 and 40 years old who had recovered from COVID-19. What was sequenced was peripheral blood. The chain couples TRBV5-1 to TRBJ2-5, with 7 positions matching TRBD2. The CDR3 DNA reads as TGCGCCAGCAGCTTTTTTGGCGGGGGAAGTCAAGAGACCCAGTACTTC. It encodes CASSFFGGGSQETQYF.